This T cell receptor beta chain was captured by sequencing in a study of CXCR3-negative and CXCR3-positive naive CD8 T cells. Note on this clonotype: Its antigen is currently unknown.

The germline V gene has CDR1 MNHEY and CDR2 SVGEGT. The CDR3 has 15 residues. Study-level points and caveats: Surface CD5 was comparable between naive subsets; TCR strength was inferred from TRB CDR3 properties. With respect to TRBV-TRBJ usage, naive CXCR3-negative and CXCR3-positive cells were similar; memory differed. TRB CDR3s were more hydrophobic in CXCR3-positive than in CXCR3-negative naive cells.

UMI-labeled 5' RACE yielded the TRB cDNA libraries. TCRdb reprocessed the 5' RACE reads; each CDR3 protein has one entry and no DNA is given. The sample has more than 75,000 distinct CDR3 sequences. V gene TRBV6-2 or TRBV6-3 combines with J gene TRBJ2-3; no DNA is available, so the TRBD1 call from TCRdb remains unchecked. The specimen sequenced was naive CXCR3+ CD8+ T cells from blood. Subset: CD45RO-CCR7+CD27+CD95- naive CD8+ T cells expressing CXCR3 (TNR3+). The sequence was obtained from a human donor in good health. Some clones in this sample may be carry-over from other donors' samples. Here the CDR3 reads CASSYSARATDTQYF.